This TCR beta chain came from a study of regulatory T cells in long-lasting Graves disease (TCRdb year 2021). Broadly, across the study: In the newly diagnosed Graves' disease group, patients had been taking antithyroid drugs for less than 3 months. Patients with persistent Graves' disease were compared with patients with newly diagnosed Graves' disease using TCR sequencing and RNA sequencing of peripheral blood. The study was registered as a clinical trial and conducted in China. A total of roughly 35 samples underwent TCR sequencing, from around 13 patients with persistent Graves' disease and approximately 20 patients with newly diagnosed Graves' disease.

Library preparation was by multiplex PCR. Sequencing took place on an Illumina HiSeq 4000. To build TCR beta libraries, CDR3 regions were amplified by Arm-PCR using iRepertoire HTBI primers. Before sequencing, the PCR products went through gel purification. In the source study's methods: Gene usage analysis of CDR3 amino acid clonotypes used the 55 to 65 TRBV and some 13 TRBJ segments found across samples. Filtered high-quality paired reads were merged into contigs using COPE and FqMerger. BLAST was used to align contigs to the IMGT TRBV, TRBD and TRBJ reference genes, and CDR3 was defined following IMGT. Highly expanded clones were defined as clonotypes with a frequency above 0.1%. Shannon entropy was used to measure repertoire diversity, and the Gini coefficient was used to measure V-J evenness. Clonotypes shared by more than one individual were considered public. The public reads were quality trimmed at Q25 with fastp and then assembled into clones with MiXCR by TCRdb, keeping productive beta chains. When rows share a CDR3 protein, they turn into one entry using the most common DNA and genes. These V and J calls are TCRdb output, not the study's own analysis. The sample table shows hundreds of thousands of distinct CDR3 sequences, and roughly 13% are seen once. Roughly a tenth of the sample is in the top ten clones.

This clonotype has ten or more counts. This clone's antigen is unknown. Nothing much larger sits one base from this clone, and base qualities are not available. Read against the paper, the sample's time point label means: newly diagnosed GD, antithyroid drugs for less than 3 months. For both TCR sequencing and RNA sequencing, RNA was extracted from PBMCs using TRIzol. The diagnosis of Graves' disease followed American Thyroid Association guidelines. Patients for the study were recruited at an endocrinology department in Xi'an, China. Each patient gave 8.5 to 9.5 milliliters of peripheral blood, collected in an EDTA anticoagulant tube. Ficoll Paque Plus density gradient separation was used to isolate PBMCs, and no additional T cell sorting was done. An Agilent 2100 Bioanalyzer and agarose gel were used to assess RNA quality, and a NanoDrop 2000 was used to measure RNA concentration. V is clipped by 9 bases and J by 7 bases, and the sequence between their germline boundaries is 16 bases long. According to the germline V gene (reference sequence), CDR1 reads LNHDA and CDR2 reads SQIVND. Counted from cysteine to phenylalanine, this CDR3 has 13 amino acids. The CDR3 DNA has 39 bases and is translated from base 1.

Summary of the overall study and its limitations: Persistent disease showed preferential use of TRBV28, TRBJ1-2 and TRBJ2-5, whereas newly diagnosed disease favored TRBV20-1 and TRBJ2-1. Only the TCR beta chain was sequenced and analyzed. Persistent patients shared more public clonotypes among themselves (roughly 2,700) than newly diagnosed patients did (over 950). Persistent Graves' disease patients showed lower TCR Shannon entropy and fewer highly expanded clones than newly diagnosed patients, suggesting clonal expansion. The authors noted that the small sample size was a limitation that may lower accuracy. Only peripheral blood was studied, because thyroid tissue, the primary lesion, was inaccessible.

These data also formed part of another study, on T cells in Graves' hyperthyroidism and ophthalmopathy. The second study, in turn, reports: Stable Graves' hyperthyroidism was defined as the absence of progression to ophthalmopathy over 18 months of follow-up. Hyperthyroidism patients were newly diagnosed, with disease duration under 2 months, and aged 18 to 65 years. Exclusion was applied to patients with uncontrolled infections, other autoimmune diseases, pregnancy or lactation. Diagnoses were established on the basis of clinical symptoms, serum thyroxine and TRAb, thyroid ultrasound, and orbital computed tomography. For the first round of RT-PCR on the TCR CDR3, the HTBI primer set was used together with the Qiagen OneStep RT-PCR kit. Most expanded thyroid clonotypes (frequency above 0.001) were also found in blood, which suggests that blood repertoires may mirror thyroid immune responses. In cross-validation, a model built on a 13 V-J signature told ophthalmopathy apart from stable hyperthyroidism with 85% to 90% sensitivity and about 81% specificity, and in testing the same model reached 80%/75%. In validation, the model predicted progression to ophthalmopathy with 55% to 71% sensitivity and about 73% specificity, a median of approximately 6.5 months before onset. TCR V-J signatures able to tell the groups apart were searched for in a discovery cohort of 90 to 100 patients, of whom roughly 42 had Graves' ophthalmopathy and roughly 58 had stable Graves' hyperthyroidism. Prospective prediction of ophthalmopathy was tested in an independent validation cohort consisting of some 19 hyperthyroidism patients and 15 to 17 patients who later progressed to ophthalmopathy. The roughly 94 discovery patients were randomly divided into training and test sets at a 7:3 ratio. In addition, the study compared T-cell repertoires in thyroid tissue and in blood from six Graves' hyperthyroidism patients. Following sampling, methimazole starting at 30 mg daily was given to hyperthyroidism patients, and high-dose intravenous methylprednisolone was given to ophthalmopathy patients. Libraries were constructed in a second round of multiplex PCR, after which size selection and purification were performed. Sequencing of the libraries was done on an Illumina HiSeq2000 using paired-end 100 bp reads. Raw data were processed with SOAPnuke, discarding reads with adapters, uncalled bases, mean Phred below 15, or no exact constant-primer or identifier match. High-quality paired reads were merged using COPE v1.2.5, and each unique nucleotide sequence was defined as a clonotype. MiTCR v1.1 was used to align clonotypes to the IMGT TRBV, TRBD and TRBJ reference segments. Analysis was restricted to V-J combinations with a frequency above 0.0001, which covered over 98% of repertoires. The TCS score was defined as the ratio of F50 (clonal expansion) to E x V (chaos), calculated using BLOSUM62-based TCRdist between CDR3 peptides within each V-J. Welch's t-statistics and random forest reduced approximately 520 V-J features to 10 to 15, which were used in a naive Bayes classifier (R e1071). Sample size was not statistically predetermined, and investigators were not blinded to group allocation. According to the paper, TCR Vbeta CDR3 sequencing was carried out on about 140 peripheral blood samples, which came from 40 to 45 ophthalmopathy, about 75 hyperthyroidism and roughly 17 progressor patients.

The input for sequencing was peripheral blood mononuclear cells (PBMCs), taken at new diagnosis, from a patient treated with antithyroid drugs. The TCR sequence derives from a man between 25 and 39 years old with Graves disease. Donor details come from another sample of the same person, matched by shared clones. The rearranged segments are TRBV19 and TRBJ1-5; 5 matching bases give a weak D call of TRBD1. Here is the DNA: TGTGCCAGCAGTGCGCAGGGTTACCAGCCCCAGCATTTT. Translated, this gives CASSAQGYQPQHF.